These 29 T cell receptor beta chains were sequenced from one sample in a study of blood T cell repertoires in COVID-19. The protocol was immunoSEQ multiplex PCR, while the TCRdb copy is restricted to in-frame clones and leaves out a portion. Of 200,000 to 250,000 clones in the sample, approximately 83% were seen once. Sequencing was done on a sample of peripheral blood. These receptors were obtained from a young woman who had recovered from COVID-19.

The chain joins TRBV5-4 to TRBJ2-1, with D possibly TRBD2 on 6 matching bases. The germline CDR1 and CDR2 sequences are SGHNT and YYREEE (reference sequence). This CDR3 is 13 amino acids long. Between the trimmed V and J ends, which lost 0 bases and 7 bases, there was a span of 8 bases. The CDR3 coding sequence is TGTGCCAGCAGCTTGGCAGGGAGGAATGAGCAGTTCTTC. Its protein is CASSLAGRNEQFF.

The CDR3 here is CASSQRRGLETQYF. CDR3 in DNA: TGTGCCAGCAGCCAGAGGCGGGGTTTAGAGACCCAGTACTTC. The rearrangement uses TRBV11-2 and TRBJ2-5; perhaps TRBD2 as D (6 bases). Germline V gives CDR1 SGHAT, CDR2 FQNNGV. Trimming stripped 5 bases from V and 4 bases from J, with 14 bases between. The CDR3 consists of 14 residues.

This clone was seen only once. This chain connects TRBV24-1 to TRBJ2-1, with a weak D call TRBD1 (6 bases). V was shortened by 4 bases and J by 10 bases, with 10 bases between the two germline ends. Germline-derived CDR1 and CDR2 are KGHDR and SFDVKD. The CDR3 is 12 residues long. CDR3 in DNA: TGTGCCACCAGTGACAACAGGGCCGAGCAGTTCTTC. This encodes CATSDNRAEQFF.

CDR3 coding DNA: TGTGCCAGCAGCTTTAGACAGCGCGAGCAGTACTTC. The encoded protein is CASSFRQREQYF. The chain couples TRBV5-6 to TRBJ2-7; weak D call: TRBD1 (5 bases). V gave up 2 bases and J gave up 6 bases, with 9 bases separating them. Germline CDR1 and CDR2: SGHDT and YYEEEE. The CDR3 length is 12 residues.

The J gene is TRBJ1-1, the V gene TRBV19; 11 nucleotides agree with TRBD1. This CDR3 region has 15 residues. J was trimmed by 5 bases and V by 3 bases; bases with no gene match: 5. Looked up from germline, CDR1 is LNHDA and CDR2 is SQIVND (reference sequence). CDR3 bases: TGTGCCAGTAGTATCTGGACAGGGGGCCGGACTGAAGCTTTCTTT. The encoded protein is CASSIWTGGRTEAFF.

V is TRBV11-2 and J is TRBJ1-4; TRBD1 matches at 8 bases. Germline V gives CDR1 SGHAT, CDR2 FQNNGV. The CDR3 runs to 15 residues. V lost 5 bases and J lost 4; bases outside the gene matches: 6. CDR3 residues: CASSPGTGLNEKLFF. CDR3 DNA: TGTGCCAGCAGCCCCGGGACAGGCCTTAATGAAAAACTGTTTTTT.

The chain links TRBV11-1 to TRBJ1-1, with D maybe TRBD1 (6 bases). Germline CDR1 reads SGHAT; CDR2 reads FQDESV (reference sequence). The CDR3 is 16 residues long. Trimming pared 4 bases from V and 10 bases from J, leaving 25 bases between. CDR3 in amino acids: CASSSREGGLSRGAFF. The CDR3 nucleotides read TGTGCCAGCAGCTCCCGGGAGGGGGGCCTCTCCCGGGGAGCTTTCTTT. Filled out from reference TRBV11-1 and TRBJ1-1, the complete variable domain reads EAEVAQSPRYKITEKSQAVAFWCDPISGHATLYWYRQILGQGPELLVQFQDESVVDDSQLPKDRFSAERLKGVDSTLKIQPAELGDSAMYLCASSSREGGLSRGAFFGQGTRLTVV.

This rearrangement joins TRBV6-5 to TRBJ1-1; D call uncertain. Trimming cost V 0 bases and J 5 bases, with 7 bases left between them. CDR3 length: 13 residues. Germline V CDR1 and CDR2: MNHEY, SVGAGI. CDR3 loop: CASSYSAATEAFF. CDR3 DNA sequence: TGTGCCAGCAGTTACTCTGCGGCAACTGAAGCTTTCTTT.

The V and J genes are TRBV4-1 and TRBJ2-3; 7 bases are shared with TRBD1. Per the germline V gene, CDR1 is MGHRA and CDR2 is YSYEKL. This CDR3 is 16 amino acids long. The ends lost 4 bases at V and 2 bases at J; junction bases unmatched: 9. The CDR3 DNA follows: TGCGCCAGCAGCCTTACAGGGGCGGTGGACACAGATACGCAGTATTTT. Translation: CASSLTGAVDTDTQYF.

The chain joins TRBV18 to TRBJ1-3, with D hard to call. The CDR3 has 17 amino acids. CDR1 and CDR2 from the germline V gene are KGHSH and LQKENI. Trimming pared 5 bases from V and 0 bases from J, leaving 17 bases between. CDR3 protein: CASSSLTRTSSGNTIYF. The CDR3 nucleotides are TGTGCCAGCTCAAGCCTAACCCGTACGAGCTCTGGAAACACCATATATTTT.

This clone was seen once. The rearrangement joins TRBV7-2 to TRBJ2-7; 8 positions agree with TRBD1. From germline, CDR1 is SGHTA and CDR2 FQGNSA. The CDR3 is 13 residues long. V lost 9 bases and J lost 3; bases outside the gene matches: 7. The CDR3 DNA reads TGTGCCAGTGGGACAGGACTCGACTACGAGCAGTACTTC. The encoded protein is CASGTGLDYEQYF.

V usage is TRBV4-1 and J usage is TRBJ1-5; 8 positions match TRBD1. In germline, CDR1 is MGHRA, CDR2 YSYEKL. V was clipped by 2 bases and J by 0 bases; unmatched bases: 21. The CDR3 runs to 22 residues. CDR3 in DNA: TGCGCCAGCAGCCAAATCGGAACACACCAAGAACAGGGGGACCGTAGCAATCAGCCCCAGCATTTT. Its translation is CASSQIGTHQEQGDRSNQPQHF.

V usage is TRBV5-1 and J usage is TRBJ2-7, with 10 bases aligning to TRBD1. The CDR3 has 15 amino acids. Germline loops: CDR1 SGHRS, CDR2 YFSETQ. V was pared by 0 bases and J by 6 bases, with 6 bases of the junction left unmatched. The CDR3 region is CASSLARDRGSEQYF. The CDR3 DNA follows: TGCGCCAGCAGCTTGGCTAGGGACAGGGGATCCGAGCAGTACTTC.

The gene calls are TRBV13 and TRBJ1-2; D call uncertain. In germline, CDR1 is PRHDT, CDR2 FYEKMQ (reference sequence). CDR3 length: 15 residues. V shed 4 bases and J shed 2 bases, with 14 bases lying between them. CDR3 region: CASSSNPGGNYGYTF. CDR3 in DNA: TGTGCCAGCAGCTCAAATCCAGGAGGGAACTATGGCTACACCTTC.

The J gene is TRBJ2-3, the V gene TRBV9; 7 nucleotides agree with TRBD2. This CDR3 has 16 residues. CDR1 and CDR2 from the germline V gene are SGDLS and YYNGEE. Trimming took 2 bases from V and 2 from J; bases not matched to a gene: 8. The CDR3 reads CASSVRAGELTDTQYF. For the CDR3, the DNA is TGTGCCAGCAGCGTTAGGGCGGGGGAGCTCACAGATACGCAGTATTTT.

V is TRBV6-6 and J is TRBJ1-6, with 9 bases lining up with TRBD1. The ends lost 6 bases at V and 7 bases at J; junction bases unmatched: 10. This CDR3 is 16 amino acids long. CDR1 is MNHNY, CDR2 SVGAGI, per germline (reference sequence). The CDR3 region is CASRPTSGTGNSPLHF. CDR3 DNA: TGTGCCAGCAGACCGACCTCCGGGACAGGGAATTCACCCCTCCACTTT.

J is TRBJ2-5 and V is TRBV10-3; weak D call: TRBD1 (6 bases). Trimming shortened V by 3 bases and J by 2 bases, and 13 bases separated the two germline ends. The CDR3 extends over 15 amino acids. CDR1 is ENHRY, CDR2 SYGVKD, per germline. CDR3 nucleotide sequence: TGTGCCATCAGTGACACCACAGGGTCGCAAGAGACCCAGTACTTC. It is translated as CAISDTTGSQETQYF.

V usage is TRBV4-1 and J usage is TRBJ2-1, with 8 bases aligning to TRBD2. This CDR3 region has 16 residues. Germline V gene data show CDR1 as MGHRA and CDR2 as YSYEKL. The trim removed 3 bases at V and 3 bases at J, leaving 7 bases unmatched. The DNA for the CDR3 is TGCGCCAGCAGCCAGCCCACTAGCGGAAGCTACAATGAGCAGTTCTTC. Amino acids: CASSQPTSGSYNEQFF.

This clone was detected only once. The V gene is TRBV6-2 or TRBV6-3, the J gene TRBJ2-2, with D perhaps TRBD1 (5 bases). V lost 0 bases, J lost 4 bases, and 12 bases lay in between. Germline V gives CDR1 MNHEY, CDR2 SVGEGT. The CDR3 sequence is 16 residues long. Written as DNA, the CDR3 is TGTGCCAGCAGTTACTCCGGGCAGGGCGGCACCGGGGAGCTGTTTTTT. Its protein product is CASSYSGQGGTGELFF.

The chain employs TRBV5-1 and TRBJ1-2; TRBD1 aligns across 7 bases. V shed 5 bases, J shed 7 bases, and the junction held 11 bases outside the gene matches. There are 14 residues in the CDR3. Germline CDR1 SGHRS, CDR2 YFSETQ. The CDR3 loop is CASSLTGAPGGYTF. Here the CDR3 DNA reads TGCGCCAGCAGTTTAACAGGGGCCCCTGGTGGCTACACCTTC.

The rearrangement joins TRBV7-3 to TRBJ1-6, with no clear D. Per the germline V gene, CDR1 is SGHTA and CDR2 is FQGTGA. The length of the CDR3 is 14 residues. V lost 5 bases and J 0 bases, leaving 5 bases between the germline ends. The CDR3 here is CASSLSSYNSPLHF. In DNA form, the CDR3 reads TGTGCCAGCAGCCTTAGCTCCTATAATTCACCCCTCCACTTT.

With respect to this clone: The germline gene is not matched at one end of the junction; a read error may be the cause. The chain couples TRBV5-5 to TRBJ2-5; 15 bases are shared with TRBD2. CDR3 length: 15 amino acids. The V gene's germline CDR1 is SGHKS and CDR2 YYEKEE (reference sequence). In DNA form, the CDR3 reads TGTGCCAGCATCCATTCAGGACTAGCGGGGGGGCCTCGCGACTTC. Translating it yields CASIHSGLAGGPRDF.

The rearrangement joins TRBV6-5 to TRBJ2-7; 7 bases are shared with TRBD1. Germline CDR1 and CDR2: MNHEY and SVGAGI. Germline trimming cut 9 bases from V and 2 bases from J; bases unmatched to any gene: 4. The CDR3 length is 12 residues. The CDR3 protein is CASRQGPYEQYF. The CDR3 bases are TGTGCCAGTAGACAGGGCCCCTACGAGCAGTACTTC.

This clone was recorded once. V usage is TRBV4-2 and J usage is TRBJ1-2, with D hard to call. The CDR3 runs to 14 residues. Germline V gives CDR1 LGHNA, CDR2 YNFKEQ. Trimming removed 0 bases from V and 8 bases from J, with 13 bases in between. Here the CDR3 reads CASSQDGRVAGYTF. CDR3 DNA: TGTGCCAGCAGCCAAGATGGGAGGGTAGCGGGCTACACCTTC.

The chain combines TRBV6-2 or TRBV6-3 with TRBJ2-5, with TRBD2 matching 15 bases. Germline values: CDR1 MNHEY, CDR2 SVGEGT. The J segment lost 5 bases and the V segment lost 5 bases, leaving 6 bases of the junction unmatched. The CDR3 covers 16 residues. The CDR3, as DNA: TGTGCCAGCAGTCGGACTAGCGGGGGGGGCAGGGAGACCCAGTACTTC. This translates into CASSRTSGGGRETQYF.

In its sample, this clone was seen a few times. The chain uses TRBV6-6 and TRBJ1-5; D not certain. The V end was cut by 0 bases, the J end by 4 bases, with 13 bases between. The CDR3 spans 16 residues. The germline V gene encodes CDR1 MNHNY and CDR2 SVGAGI (reference sequence). The CDR3 is CASSYSSDIQNQPQHF. The CDR3 coding sequence is TGTGCCAGCAGTTACTCGTCCGACATCCAAAATCAGCCCCAGCATTTT.

The chain joins TRBV3-1 (or the pseudogene TRBV3-2) to TRBJ2-1, with 7 bases matching TRBD1. This CDR3 has 20 residues. With V trimmed by 3 bases and J by 0 bases, 17 bases remained unmatched. The V gene's germline CDR1 is LGHDT and CDR2 YNNKEL (reference sequence). The CDR3 sequence: CASSHIPGQNFLSSYNEQFF. CDR3 in DNA: TGTGCCAGCAGCCATATCCCGGGACAGAACTTCCTAAGCTCCTACAATGAGCAGTTCTTC.

This sequence joins TRBV3-1 (or the pseudogene TRBV3-2) and TRBJ1-6; D uncertain. V gave up 1 base and J gave up 9 bases, with 7 bases separating them. The CDR3 is made up of 13 amino acids. Germline-derived CDR1 and CDR2 are LGHDT and YNNKEL (reference sequence). The CDR3 reads CASSQAGGSPLHF. The CDR3, as DNA: TGTGCCAGCAGCCAAGCAGGTGGTTCACCCCTCCACTTT.

This rearrangement joins TRBV30 to TRBJ2-2; 8 bases are a match to TRBD2. The V segment lost 1 base and the J segment 8 bases; nucleotides outside the gene matches: 12. The CDR3 runs to 16 residues. Germline V lookup: CDR1 GTSNPN, CDR2 SVGIG (reference sequence). DNA for the CDR3: TGTGCCTGGAGTGCCCGCTGGCGGGGGGCCGGAGGGGAGCTGTTTTTT. Translated: CAWSARWRGAGGELFF.